Shown below are 9 T cell receptor beta chains from a single sample sequenced in a study of human T cells and chemical hapten exposure. One entry per CDR3 protein, called by TCRdb with MiXCR from the RACE reads. The table has tens of thousands of distinct CDR3 sequences, about 8% seen once. Time point denoted: patch test 1, 2 weeks after DPC sensitization. Treatment noted: therapeutic diphenylcyclopropenone sensitization with weekly scalp DPC. The material sequenced was whole blood, taken in connection with sensitization to the hapten diphenylcyclopropenone (DPC). The receptors shown here come from a young woman with alopecia areata. Some clones in this sample may be carry-over from other donors' samples.

This clonotype was detected ten times or more. V and J are TRBV29-1 and TRBJ2-7; D not certain. CDR3 length: 12 amino acids. Trimming took off 4 bases at V and 5 bases at J, with 12 bases between the two ends. Germline CDR1 and CDR2: SQVTM and ANQGSEA. The CDR3 DNA sequence: TGCAGCGTTGGTTTTATGAACGACGAGCAGTACTTC. It specifies CSVGFMNDEQYF.

This clonotype was seen many times. CDR3 sequence (DNA): TGTGCCAGCAGTTTAGACAGGGGGCTTCCCTATGGCTACACCTTC. Encoded protein: CASSLDRGLPYGYTF. The chain uses TRBV12-3 or TRBV12-4 and TRBJ1-2, with 9 nucleotides matching TRBD1. The CDR3 is 15 amino acids. V lost 1 base, J lost 4 bases, and 4 bases stayed unmatched.

At least ten counts were recorded for this clonotype. The chain combines TRBV7-3 with TRBJ2-5, with a possible D match to TRBD2 (7 bases). The V end lost 0 bases, the J end lost 2 bases, and 13 bases lay between the germline ends. The CDR3 contains 16 residues. Germline V lookup: CDR1 SGHTA, CDR2 FQGTGA. The CDR3 coding sequence is TGTGCCAGCAGCTTAACGGGAGGGGGGGGACAAGAGACCCAGTACTTC. It yields the protein CASSLTGGGGQETQYF.

The V call is TRBV7-9, the J call TRBJ1-1; D is undetermined. The CDR3 runs 13 residues. Germline V gives CDR1 SEHNR, CDR2 FQNEAQ (reference sequence). V was shortened by 1 base and J by 4 bases, with 7 bases between the two germline ends. This CDR3 reads CASSLGRTTEAFF. The CDR3 nucleotides read TGTGCCAGCAGCTTAGGACGGACCACTGAAGCTTTCTTT.

This clonotype was observed at least ten times. This chain uses TRBV5-6 with TRBJ2-1, with 7 bases lining up with TRBD1. The CDR3 is made up of 15 amino acids. Germline V gene data show CDR1 as SGHDT and CDR2 as YYEEEE. V shed 4 bases and J 8 bases; nucleotides not matched to a gene: 12. CDR3 loop: CASSLLGGVSDEQFF. The CDR3 DNA follows: TGTGCCAGCAGCCTATTAGGGGGCGTTAGCGATGAGCAGTTCTTC. Complete variable domain (other parts from reference TRBV5-6 and TRBJ2-1): DAGVTQSPTHLIKTRGQQVTLRCSPKSGHDTVSWYQQALGQGPQFIFQYYEEEERQRGNFPDRFSGHQFPNYSSELNVNALLLGDSALYLCASSLLGGVSDEQFFGPGTRLTVL.

This clonotype has only a few counts. This rearrangement joins TRBV29-1 to TRBJ1-1; maybe TRBD1 (6 bases). This CDR3 is 12 amino acids long. V gave up 6 bases and J gave up 5 bases, with 13 bases separating them. Germline V gene sequence: CDR1 SQVTM, CDR2 ANQGSEA. CDR3 residues: CSVHRVGTEAFF. The CDR3 DNA is TGCAGCGTCCACAGGGTCGGGACTGAAGCTTTCTTT.

This clonotype was seen a few times. The chain couples TRBV12-3 or TRBV12-4 to TRBJ1-1; 8 bases are a match to TRBD1. V gave up 7 bases and J gave up 1 base; unmatched junction bases: 5. The CDR3 consists of 14 residues. CDR3 amino acids: CASTHDRGNTEAFF. The CDR3 bases are TGTGCCAGCACCCACGACAGGGGGAACACTGAAGCTTTCTTT.

The genes are TRBV20-1 and TRBJ1-2; D gene ambiguous. The CDR3 covers 13 residues. Germline-derived CDR1 and CDR2 are DFQATT and SNEGSKA (reference sequence). V was trimmed by 0 bases and J by 6 bases, leaving 11 bases between them. Written as DNA, the CDR3 is TGCAGTGCTAGAGAAAAGAGAGGTGATGGCTACACCTTC. Its protein product is CSAREKRGDGYTF.

This clonotype was seen only a few times. The gene calls are TRBV9 and TRBJ1-4; tentatively, D is TRBD1 (6 bases). Germline V gene sequence: CDR1 SGDLS, CDR2 YYNGEE. The CDR3 is 15 amino acids. Trimming took off 3 bases at V and 2 bases at J, with 11 bases between the two ends. The CDR3 protein is CASSGTGSTNEKLFF. CDR3 nucleotide sequence: TGTGCCAGCAGCGGAACAGGGTCGACTAATGAAAAACTGTTTTTT.